Listed below are T cell receptor beta chains from one sample, sequenced in a study of identical twins. One entry per CDR3 protein, called by TCRdb with MiXCR from the 5' RACE reads. There are about 190,000 distinct CDR3 sequences in the sample; about 16% occur only once, and 40% to 45% lies in the top ten. The same data also went into a second study, on T cells expressing NK-cell markers.

What was sequenced was CD8+ T cells sorted from blood. The receptor source for this set is a woman aged 18-30 years in good health. The CDR3 runs from the conserved cysteine through the conserved F or W. The D gene is left open where the match is weak. Part of the rows lack a size; the others show once, few, many or a class for expanded clones.

V gene: TRBV4-1
D gene: .
clone size: .
J gene: TRBJ1-1
CDR3 DNA: TGCGCCAGCAGCAAAGGAGGTGTCACTGAAGCTTTCTTT
CDR3 protein: CASSKGGVTEAFF

V gene: TRBV27
D gene: .
clone size: few
J gene: TRBJ2-1
CDR3 DNA: TGTGCCAGCAGTCCCCGGGGATACAATGAGCAGTTCTTC
CDR3 protein: CASSPRGYNEQFF

V gene: TRBV7-6
D gene: TRBD1
clone size: .
J gene: TRBJ1-5
CDR3 DNA: TGTGCCAGCAGCCCGGGACAGGGCTTCAATCAGCCCCAGCATTTT
CDR3 protein: CASSPGQGFNQPQHF

V gene: TRBV9
D gene: .
clone size: .
J gene: TRBJ2-2
CDR3 DNA: TGTGCCAGCAGCGTAGGATCAAGCGGAACCATCACCGGGGAGCTGTTTTTT
CDR3 protein: CASSVGSSGTITGELFF

V gene: TRBV3-1
D gene: TRBD2
clone size: .
J gene: TRBJ2-1
CDR3 DNA: TGTGCCAGCAGCCAAGGTCGGGGGGAGAATGAGCAGTTCTTC
CDR3 protein: CASSQGRGENEQFF

V gene: TRBV10-3
D gene: TRBD1
clone size: .
J gene: TRBJ1-3
CDR3 DNA: TGTGCCATCAGTGAGTGGACAGGGAGAGGGTCTGGAAACACCATATATTTT
CDR3 protein: CAISEWTGRGSGNTIYF

V gene: TRBV20-1
D gene: TRBD2
clone size: few
J gene: TRBJ2-5
CDR3 DNA: TGCAGTGCTAGGGGACTAGCAGGGGAGACCCAGTACTTC
CDR3 protein: CSARGLAGETQYF

V gene: TRBV3-1
D gene: .
clone size: many
J gene: TRBJ1-2
CDR3 DNA: TGTGCCAGCAGCCAACTCCCAGGGGCGGATGGCTACACCTTC
CDR3 protein: CASSQLPGADGYTF

V gene: TRBV29-1
D gene: .
clone size: .
J gene: TRBJ2-1
CDR3 DNA: TGCAGCCTCATCGGCGAAGATAGCTCCTACAATGAGCAGTTCTTC
CDR3 protein: CSLIGEDSSYNEQFF

V gene: TRBV11-2
D gene: TRBD2
clone size: few
J gene: TRBJ2-7
CDR3 DNA: TGTGCCAGCACCAACGGGAGGATGCACGAGCAGTACTTC
CDR3 protein: CASTNGRMHEQYF

V gene: TRBV10-2
D gene: .
clone size: .
J gene: TRBJ1-1
CDR3 DNA: TGCGCCAGCAGTGAGTCTCGCACTGAAGCTTTCTTT
CDR3 protein: CASSESRTEAFF

V gene: TRBV12-3/TRBV12-4
D gene: .
clone size: many
J gene: TRBJ2-6
CDR3 DNA: TGTGCCAGCAGTTTCTTCGGCAGGGCCAGCTCTGGGGCCAACGTCCTGACTTTC
CDR3 protein: CASSFFGRASSGANVLTF

V gene: TRBV5-1
D gene: .
clone size: .
J gene: TRBJ2-2
CDR3 DNA: TGCGCCAGCAGCAATGACAGCCCTAACACCGGGGAGCTGTTTTTT
CDR3 protein: CASSNDSPNTGELFF

V gene: TRBV12-3/TRBV12-4
D gene: TRBD1
clone size: many
J gene: TRBJ2-1
CDR3 DNA: TGTGCCAGCACTTCGGGACAGGGCTACAATGAGCAGTTCTTC
CDR3 protein: CASTSGQGYNEQFF

V gene: TRBV6-9
D gene: .
clone size: .
J gene: TRBJ2-1
CDR3 DNA: TGTGCCAGCAGTTTGTTTCCGGGAGCGGGCCATGAGCAGTTCTTC
CDR3 protein: CASSLFPGAGHEQFF

V gene: TRBV5-1
D gene: .
clone size: few
J gene: TRBJ1-6
CDR3 DNA: TGCGCCAGCAGCTCCGCTCCCGGGAGCATCAATTCACCCCTCCACTTT
CDR3 protein: CASSSAPGSINSPLHF

V gene: TRBV3-1
D gene: .
clone size: .
J gene: TRBJ1-2
CDR3 DNA: TGTGCCAGCAGCCAAGATAATCCGGGTGCCGGCTACACCTTC
CDR3 protein: CASSQDNPGAGYTF

V gene: TRBV11-2
D gene: .
clone size: few
J gene: TRBJ2-3
CDR3 DNA: TGTGCCAGCAGCCCTGACGGTAGCACAGATACGCAGTATTTT
CDR3 protein: CASSPDGSTDTQYF

V gene: TRBV4-1
D gene: TRBD1
clone size: .
J gene: TRBJ1-1
CDR3 DNA: TGCGCCAGCAGCCAAACGAATTTAGGGACAGCGAACACTGAAGCTTTCTTT
CDR3 protein: CASSQTNLGTANTEAFF

V gene: TRBV29-1
D gene: .
clone size: .
J gene: TRBJ2-1
CDR3 DNA: TGCAGCGTGGAAGGAGACAGTGAGCAGTTCTTC
CDR3 protein: CSVEGDSEQFF

V gene: TRBV7-9
D gene: .
clone size: .
J gene: TRBJ2-2
CDR3 DNA: TGTGCCAGCAGCTTACGGGAAACCGGGGAGCTGTTTTTT
CDR3 protein: CASSLRETGELFF

V gene: TRBV7-9
D gene: .
clone size: few
J gene: TRBJ2-7
CDR3 DNA: TGTGCCAGCAGCCGTCAGGACAAATCCTACGAGCAGTACTTC
CDR3 protein: CASSRQDKSYEQYF

V gene: TRBV20-1
D gene: .
clone size: few
J gene: TRBJ2-1
CDR3 DNA: TGCAGTGCTAGGGGGGGAACTGGGAATGAGCAGTTCTTC
CDR3 protein: CSARGGTGNEQFF

V gene: TRBV7-2
D gene: TRBD1
clone size: .
J gene: TRBJ1-1
CDR3 DNA: TGTGCCAGCAGCTTAGCGGTCCCGGGACAGGGAGAGGCGAACACTGAAGCTTTCTTT
CDR3 protein: CASSLAVPGQGEANTEAFF

V gene: TRBV27
D gene: .
clone size: many
J gene: TRBJ2-7
CDR3 DNA: TGTGCCAGCTACAGTTCCTCCTACGAGCAGTACTTC
CDR3 protein: CASYSSSYEQYF

V gene: TRBV5-1
D gene: .
clone size: few
J gene: TRBJ1-3
CDR3 DNA: TGCGCCAGCAGCTTGCTTTCGGATTTACGGGGAAACACCATATATTTT
CDR3 protein: CASSLLSDLRGNTIYF

V gene: TRBV5-6
D gene: .
clone size: few
J gene: TRBJ1-2
CDR3 DNA: TGTGCCAGCAGCACCCTTACGATCTCGGTCCACACAGGGTCCGGCTACACCTTC
CDR3 protein: CASSTLTISVHTGSGYTF

V gene: TRBV9
D gene: .
clone size: .
J gene: TRBJ2-2
CDR3 DNA: TGTGCCAGCAGCGTAGAGCACGGGGAGCTGTTTTTT
CDR3 protein: CASSVEHGELFF

V gene: TRBV12-3/TRBV12-4
D gene: .
clone size: few
J gene: TRBJ2-1
CDR3 DNA: TGTGCCAGCAGCCTAAGAAGCGAGGAGCAGTTCTTC
CDR3 protein: CASSLRSEEQFF

V gene: TRBV4-3
D gene: .
clone size: few
J gene: TRBJ2-7
CDR3 DNA: TGCGCCAGCAGCCAAGAGAGGGGGAATTACGAGCAGTACTTC
CDR3 protein: CASSQERGNYEQYF

V gene: TRBV11-3
D gene: .
clone size: .
J gene: TRBJ2-1
CDR3 DNA: TGTGCCAGCAGCCCTCGGGCCTCCAGCCCCGTCTTC
CDR3 protein: CASSPRASSPVF

V gene: TRBV12-5
D gene: TRBD1
clone size: .
J gene: TRBJ2-1
CDR3 DNA: TGTGCTAGTGGCCCTACAGGGGGCGCGAGGGATGAGCAGTTCTTC
CDR3 protein: CASGPTGGARDEQFF

V gene: TRBV7-9
D gene: TRBD1
clone size: .
J gene: TRBJ2-5
CDR3 DNA: TGTGCCAGCAGCTCGCTCCGGGACAGGGGCCAAGAGACCCAGTACTTC
CDR3 protein: CASSSLRDRGQETQYF

V gene: TRBV20-1
D gene: .
clone size: many
J gene: TRBJ1-1
CDR3 DNA: TGCAGTGCTGAGGACTTGAACACTGAAGCTTTCTTT
CDR3 protein: CSAEDLNTEAFF

V gene: TRBV3-1
D gene: .
clone size: .
J gene: TRBJ2-2
CDR3 DNA: TGTGCCAGCAGCCAAGAGTTAGGTCCTAGCCAACCGAACACCGGGGAGCTGTTTTTT
CDR3 protein: CASSQELGPSQPNTGELFF

V gene: TRBV7-9
D gene: .
clone size: .
J gene: TRBJ2-1
CDR3 DNA: .
CDR3 protein: CASSFGPGSYNEQFF

V gene: TRBV7-9
D gene: TRBD1
clone size: .
J gene: TRBJ1-1
CDR3 DNA: TGTGCCAGCAGCGGAGACAGGGGGGAAGCTTTCTTT
CDR3 protein: CASSGDRGEAFF

V gene: TRBV10-3
D gene: .
clone size: .
J gene: TRBJ2-7
CDR3 DNA: TGTGCCATCAGTGAAGGGGCAACCTACGAGCAGTACTTC
CDR3 protein: CAISEGATYEQYF

V gene: TRBV7-9
D gene: .
clone size: .
J gene: TRBJ2-1
CDR3 DNA: TGTGCCAGCAGCTTATGGGGCGACGGTGAGCAGTTCTTC
CDR3 protein: CASSLWGDGEQFF

V gene: TRBV20-1
D gene: TRBD2
clone size: .
J gene: TRBJ2-1
CDR3 DNA: TGCAGTGCTAGCCTTCCTAGCGGGGGGGCTCGGCAGTTCTTC
CDR3 protein: CSASLPSGGARQFF

V gene: TRBV18
D gene: .
clone size: many
J gene: TRBJ2-3
CDR3 DNA: TGTGCCAGCTCACCAGAGGATACCGGCACAGATACGCAGTATTTT
CDR3 protein: CASSPEDTGTDTQYF

V gene: TRBV20-1
D gene: TRBD1
clone size: few
J gene: TRBJ2-7
CDR3 DNA: TGCAGTGCTGACACCATGACAGGGGCGAGGTCCTACGAGCAGTACTTC
CDR3 protein: CSADTMTGARSYEQYF

V gene: TRBV12-3/TRBV12-4
D gene: .
clone size: .
J gene: TRBJ2-3
CDR3 DNA: TGTGCCAGCAGTTTGGGGGTCGGAGATACGCAGTATTTT
CDR3 protein: CASSLGVGDTQYF

V gene: TRBV29-1
D gene: .
clone size: few
J gene: TRBJ2-5
CDR3 DNA: TGCAGCGTTGACTCCCAGGGAGGAGAGACCCAGTACTTC
CDR3 protein: CSVDSQGGETQYF

V gene: TRBV25-1
D gene: .
clone size: .
J gene: TRBJ1-1
CDR3 DNA: TGTGCCAGCAGTGATTTGGGGGTGACGGCCCGAGAGGTGTGGAACACTGAAGCTTTCTTT
CDR3 protein: CASSDLGVTAREVWNTEAFF

V gene: TRBV6-2/TRBV6-3
D gene: TRBD2
clone size: few
J gene: TRBJ2-1
CDR3 DNA: TGTGCCAGCAGTTACTCGAGCGGGGGCGGGGATGAGCAGTTCTTC
CDR3 protein: CASSYSSGGGDEQFF

V gene: TRBV12-3/TRBV12-4
D gene: TRBD1
clone size: .
J gene: TRBJ1-1
CDR3 DNA: TGTGCCAGCAGCCGGACAGGGAGGGCTTTCTTT
CDR3 protein: CASSRTGRAFF

V gene: TRBV20-1
D gene: TRBD2
clone size: .
J gene: TRBJ2-1
CDR3 DNA: TGCAGTGCTCACCTACTAGCGGAGACAATCTACAATGAGCAGTTCTTC
CDR3 protein: CSAHLLAETIYNEQFF

V gene: TRBV12-3/TRBV12-4
D gene: TRBD2
clone size: few
J gene: TRBJ2-5
CDR3 DNA: TGTGCCAGCACCTTAGCGGGGGGGATTGAGACCCAGTACTTC
CDR3 protein: CASTLAGGIETQYF

V gene: TRBV2
D gene: .
clone size: .
J gene: TRBJ2-7
CDR3 DNA: TGTGCCAGCAGGGTCTCCTACGAGCAGTACTTC
CDR3 protein: CASRVSYEQYF

V gene: TRBV6-1
D gene: .
clone size: .
J gene: TRBJ2-7
CDR3 DNA: TGTGCCAGCAGTGCGAACCCTGGCTACGAGCAGTACTTC
CDR3 protein: CASSANPGYEQYF